This TCR beta chain was observed in a study of beta chain features in type 1 diabetes. Every bit of the isolated RNA underwent reverse transcription, so sequencing read expressed TCRB transcripts. The method was immunoSEQ multiplex PCR; TCRdb's version includes in-frame clones alone and lacks a portion of them. This sample carries a few hundred thousand clones, 11% of them seen once, and the ten largest clones take 0.015%. The table lists this clone with a few counts. Other DNA sequences in the sample encode the same CDR3. Germline values: CDR1 MNHEY, CDR2 SMNVEV (reference sequence). V lost 6 bases to trimming and J lost 4 bases; unmatched junction nucleotides: 4. The CDR3 loop spans 15 amino acids.

This chain connects TRBV27 to TRBJ2-1; 12 bases are shared with TRBD2. Sequenced material: naive CD4+ T cells from blood. The receptor was isolated from a woman aged 25 to 39 in good health. CDR3 coding DNA: TGTGCCAGCAGAAGAACTAGCGGGAGGTACAATGAGCAGTTCTTC. It codes for CASRRTSGRYNEQFF.